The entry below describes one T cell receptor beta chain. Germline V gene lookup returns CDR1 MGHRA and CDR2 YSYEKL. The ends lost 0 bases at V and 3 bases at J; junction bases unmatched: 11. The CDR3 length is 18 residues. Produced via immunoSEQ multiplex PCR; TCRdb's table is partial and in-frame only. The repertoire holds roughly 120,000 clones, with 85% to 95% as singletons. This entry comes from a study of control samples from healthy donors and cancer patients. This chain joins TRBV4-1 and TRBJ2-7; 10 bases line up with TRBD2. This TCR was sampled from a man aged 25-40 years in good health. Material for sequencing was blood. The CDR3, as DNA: TGCGCCAGCAGCCAAGAACAAGACATAGGACTAGCGGTCTACGAGCAGTACTTC. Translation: CASSQEQDIGLAVYEQYF.